Shown below are 21 T cell receptor beta chains from a single sample sequenced in a study of beta chain features in type 1 diabetes. The study, taken as a whole, reports: A moderate, significant TCRB CDR3 shortening appeared in type 1 diabetes across four CD4+ subsets.

No antigen is known for these receptors. Investigators reverse transcribed all isolated RNA, so they sequenced expressed TCRB transcripts. The repertoire was sequenced with immunoSEQ multiplex PCR; TCRdb's copy has only in-frame clones and lacks some. The sample includes 600,000 or so clones, over 10% seen only once; the top ten take around 0.12%. The sequenced sample consisted of naive CD4+ T cells from blood. The receptors here all came from a man in his thirties or forties with type 1 diabetes.

The chain couples TRBV6-6 to TRBJ2-5; the match to TRBD1 covers 10 bases. The CDR3 spans 14 residues. J lost 3 bases, V lost 6 bases, and 4 bases had no gene match. CDR1 and CDR2 from the germline V gene are MNHNY and SVGAGI (reference sequence). The CDR3 spells CASRSGTGEETQYF. The CDR3 DNA reads as TGTGCCAGCAGATCCGGGACAGGGGAAGAGACCCAGTACTTC.

This clone was counted a few times. The rearrangement uses TRBV9 and TRBJ2-2; perhaps TRBD2 as D (5 bases). From germline, CDR1 is SGDLS and CDR2 YYNGEE. The length of the CDR3 is 15 residues. V lost 3 bases to trimming and J lost 4 bases, with 13 bases between them. CDR3 nucleotides: TGTGCCAGCAGCGACAAAACCGGGATCACCGGGGAGCTGTTTTTT. Protein product: CASSDKTGITGELFF.

V and J are TRBV27 and TRBJ2-3; maybe TRBD2 (6 bases). This CDR3 has 14 residues. Germline V gene lookup returns CDR1 MNHEY and CDR2 SMNVEV (reference sequence). V was cut by 3 bases and J by 0 bases, with 7 bases left in between. The CDR3 bases are TGTGCCAGCAGTTTCGGGGGAAGCACAGATACGCAGTATTTT. This encodes CASSFGGSTDTQYF.

This clone was seen more than once but under ten times. The chain couples TRBV29-1 to TRBJ1-5; TRBD1 is a possible D gene (5 bases). The CDR3 has 15 amino acids. V was cut by 4 bases and J by 0 bases, with 13 bases left in between. Germline-derived CDR1 and CDR2 are SQVTM and ANQGSEA. Here the CDR3 reads CSVVWGGYSNQPQHF. CDR3 DNA sequence: TGCAGCGTTGTTTGGGGCGGGTATAGCAATCAGCCCCAGCATTTT.

This clone appeared a few times. The V and J genes are TRBV11-2 and TRBJ2-7; TRBD2 matches at 14 bases. J lost 11 bases, V lost 5 bases, and 8 bases had no gene match. The CDR3 runs 14 residues. Germline CDR1 reads SGHAT; CDR2 reads FQNNGV. The CDR3 DNA reads TGTGCCAGCAGCCCGGGAGGACTAGCGGGGGGAAAGTACTTC. This codes for CASSPGGLAGGKYF.

The table lists this clone with a few counts. The chain links TRBV2 to TRBJ2-7; D gene ambiguous. Deletions cut 3 bases from V and 0 bases from J, with 9 bases between. This CDR3 has 14 amino acids. Germline assignment: CDR1 SNHLY and CDR2 FYNNEI. CDR3 loop: CASSDPLISYEQYF. As DNA, the CDR3 is TGTGCCAGCAGTGACCCACTCATCTCCTACGAGCAGTACTTC.

In its sample, this clone was seen a few times. V and J are TRBV7-3 and TRBJ2-7; possibly TRBD1 for D (5 bases). Germline V gene lookup returns CDR1 SGHTA and CDR2 FQGTGA. Between the trimmed V and J ends, which lost 5 bases and 6 bases, there was a span of 14 bases. The CDR3 runs 13 residues. This chain's CDR3 is CASSTGPGSEQYF. CDR3 nucleotide sequence: TGTGCCAGCAGCACAGGCCCCGGTAGCGAGCAGTACTTC.

The CDR3 bases are TGTGCCAGCAGCGTAGACCAGGTTGGAAACACCATATATTTT. Protein sequence: CASSVDQVGNTIYF. V and J are TRBV9 and TRBJ1-3; D is undetermined. The V end was cut by 0 bases, the J end by 3 bases, with 7 bases between. The CDR3 contains 14 residues. Germline V gene sequence: CDR1 SGDLS, CDR2 YYNGEE.

V gene TRBV11-2 combines with J gene TRBJ1-1; D gene uncertain. With 1 base removed from V and 4 bases from J, the gap between germline ends came to 10 bases. CDR1 SGHAT and CDR2 FQNNGV come from the germline V gene. The length of the CDR3 is 14 residues. CDR3 sequence: CASSLVSATTEAFF. CDR3 coding DNA: TGTGCCAGCAGCTTAGTGTCAGCGACCACTGAAGCTTTCTTT.

The V and J genes are TRBV28 and TRBJ1-2, with TRBD1 matching 8 bases. Germline V gives CDR1 MDHEN, CDR2 SYDVKM. Trimming took 6 bases from V and 2 from J; bases not matched to a gene: 5. CDR3 length: 14 residues. In DNA form, the CDR3 reads TGTGCCAGCAGGCCAGGGGGCGTCAACTATGGCTACACCTTC. Translation gives CASRPGGVNYGYTF.

This clone was counted a few times. The CDR3 DNA reads TGTGCCAGCAGCCCCCCGGGCGGGGGGACAGATACGCAGTATTTT. As protein: CASSPPGGGTDTQYF. The rearrangement links TRBV7-9 to TRBJ2-3; 8 positions match TRBD2. The V gene's germline CDR1 is SEHNR and CDR2 FQNEAQ (reference sequence). The V segment lost 5 bases and the J segment 3 bases; nucleotides outside the gene matches: 7. The CDR3 is 15 residues long.

This clone turned up a few times. The chain links TRBV4-3 to TRBJ2-5; D assignment may be TRBD1 or TRBD2 (6 bases each). V was cut by 0 bases and J by 4 bases, with 15 bases left in between. The germline V gene encodes CDR1 LGHNA and CDR2 YSLEER. There are 16 residues in the CDR3. CDR3 bases: TGCGCCAGCAGCCAAGATCTGAGGAAGGGGGGAGAGACCCAGTACTTC. This codes for CASSQDLRKGGETQYF.

In its sample, this clone was seen once. This rearrangement joins TRBV27 to TRBJ2-5, with D perhaps matching TRBD2 (6 bases). The CDR3 sequence is 15 residues long. Germline CDR1 is MNHEY and CDR2 is SMNVEV (reference sequence). Trimming pared 6 bases from V and 5 bases from J, leaving 19 bases between. The CDR3 bases are TGTGCCAGCAGCCCCTCCGGGGGTTGGGGGGAGACCCAGTACTTC. Amino acid sequence: CASSPSGGWGETQYF.

This clone has more than one count but fewer than ten. The CDR3 here is CASSLTGAPLNEQFF. DNA for the CDR3: TGTGCCAGCAGCCTAACAGGGGCCCCCCTTAATGAGCAGTTCTTC. The J gene is TRBJ2-1, the V gene TRBV7-9; TRBD1 aligns across 7 bases. The CDR3 contains 15 residues. Germline CDR1 is SEHNR and CDR2 is FQNEAQ (reference sequence). The V segment lost 5 bases and the J segment 7 bases; nucleotides outside the gene matches: 11. Full variable domain (rest looked up from reference TRBV7-9 and TRBJ2-1): DTGVSQNPRHKITKRGQNVTFRCDPISEHNRLYWYRQTLGQGPEFLTYFQNEAQLEKSRLLSDRFSAERPKGSFSTLEIQRTEQGDSAMYLCASSLTGAPLNEQFFGPGTRLTVL.

The chain uses TRBV7-6 and TRBJ1-4; D is unresolved. The CDR3 length is 15 residues. V was trimmed by 5 bases and J by 4 bases, leaving 14 bases between them. Germline CDR1 is SGHVS and CDR2 is FNYEAQ. CDR3 DNA: TGTGCCAGCAGCCCCTCGTCCCTATTTAATGAAAAACTGTTTTTT. Translation: CASSPSSLFNEKLFF.

The genes are TRBV7-9 and TRBJ1-4; the match to TRBD1 covers 7 bases. Trimming at V came to 4 bases and at J to 2 bases, leaving 7 bases not matched to a gene. Per germline, CDR1 SEHNR and CDR2 FQNEAQ (reference sequence). The CDR3 covers 16 residues. The CDR3 nucleotides are TGTGCCAGCAGCTCCAGGGGGTTTAGTACTAATGAAAAACTGTTTTTT. This sequence encodes CASSSRGFSTNEKLFF.

In its sample, this clone was seen a few times. V is TRBV4-3 and J is TRBJ1-4, with D perhaps TRBD1 (6 bases). Germline V lookup: CDR1 LGHNA, CDR2 YSLEER. V dropped 5 bases and J dropped 8 bases, with 18 bases sitting between them. The CDR3 has 15 residues. The CDR3 loop reads CASSTQGQVLEKLFF. The CDR3 DNA is TGCGCCAGCAGCACCCAGGGGCAAGTCCTGGAAAAACTGTTTTTT.

The gene calls are TRBV19 and TRBJ1-4; 7 bases are a match to TRBD1. The germline CDR1 and CDR2 sequences are LNHDA and SQIVND (reference sequence). The V segment lost 3 bases and the J segment 4 bases; nucleotides outside the gene matches: 5. The length of the CDR3 is 15 residues. Here the CDR3 DNA reads TGTGCCAGTAGTATTGCGACAGGGATTAATGAAAAACTGTTTTTT. Translation: CASSIATGINEKLFF.

The gene calls are TRBV5-6 and TRBJ2-5, with a weak D call TRBD1 (6 bases). Trimming left V 2 bases short and J 5 bases short, with 16 bases between. CDR1 SGHDT and CDR2 YYEEEE come from the germline V gene. CDR3 length: 15 amino acids. The CDR3 reads CASSLLQGTGETQYF. The CDR3 DNA follows: TGTGCCAGCAGCTTACTGCAGGGGACCGGGGAGACCCAGTACTTC.

The table lists this clone with a few counts. The genes are TRBV6-5 and TRBJ1-2; 10 bases map to TRBD1. This CDR3 comprises 15 residues. Germline V gives CDR1 MNHEY, CDR2 SVGAGI. Trimming took 8 bases from V and 6 from J; bases not matched to a gene: 12. The CDR3 reads CASASVGQGNNGYTF. The DNA of the CDR3 is TGTGCCAGCGCCTCCGTGGGACAGGGGAACAATGGCTACACCTTC.

The genes are TRBV14 and TRBJ1-2, with 10 bases fitting TRBD1. This CDR3 contains 19 residues. The trim removed 1 base at V and 4 bases at J, leaving 15 bases unmatched. The germline V gene encodes CDR1 SGHDN and CDR2 FVKESK. CDR3 sequence reads: CASSQGRNRDRGRGYGYTF. CDR3 nucleotides: TGTGCCAGCAGCCAAGGAAGAAACCGGGACAGGGGTCGTGGCTATGGCTACACCTTC.